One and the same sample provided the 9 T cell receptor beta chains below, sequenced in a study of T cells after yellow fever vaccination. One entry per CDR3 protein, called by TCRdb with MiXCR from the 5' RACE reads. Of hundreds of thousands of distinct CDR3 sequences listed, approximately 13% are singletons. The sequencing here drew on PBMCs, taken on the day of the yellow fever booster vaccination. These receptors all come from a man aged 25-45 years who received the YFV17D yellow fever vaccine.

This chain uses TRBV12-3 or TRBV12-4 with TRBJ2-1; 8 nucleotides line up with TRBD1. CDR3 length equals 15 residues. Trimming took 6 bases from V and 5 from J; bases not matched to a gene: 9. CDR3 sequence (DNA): TGTGCCAGCAGCCACCCGGGACAGGTGAACAATGAGCAGTTCTTC. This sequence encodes CASSHPGQVNNEQFF.

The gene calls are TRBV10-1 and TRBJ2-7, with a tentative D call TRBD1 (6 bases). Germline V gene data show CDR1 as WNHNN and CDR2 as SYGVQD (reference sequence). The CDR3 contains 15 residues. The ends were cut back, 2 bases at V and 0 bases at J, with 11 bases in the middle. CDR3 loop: CASSETTTGSYEQYF. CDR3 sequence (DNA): TGCGCCAGCAGTGAGACGACGACAGGCTCCTACGAGCAGTACTTC.

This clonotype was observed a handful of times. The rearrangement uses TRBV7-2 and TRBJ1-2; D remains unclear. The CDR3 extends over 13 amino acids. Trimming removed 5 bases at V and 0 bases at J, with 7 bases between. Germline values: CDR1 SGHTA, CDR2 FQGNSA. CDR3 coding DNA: TGTGCCAGCAGCCCAAGATCTAACTATGGCTACACCTTC. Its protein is CASSPRSNYGYTF.

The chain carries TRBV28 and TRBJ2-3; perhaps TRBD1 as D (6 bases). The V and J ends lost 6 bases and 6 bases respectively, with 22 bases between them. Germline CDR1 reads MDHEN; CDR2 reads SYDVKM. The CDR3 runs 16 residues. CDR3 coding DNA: TGTGCCAGCAGACCCCCCGGGCCCAGGGACAAGGATACGCAGTATTTT. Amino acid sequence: CASRPPGPRDKDTQYF.

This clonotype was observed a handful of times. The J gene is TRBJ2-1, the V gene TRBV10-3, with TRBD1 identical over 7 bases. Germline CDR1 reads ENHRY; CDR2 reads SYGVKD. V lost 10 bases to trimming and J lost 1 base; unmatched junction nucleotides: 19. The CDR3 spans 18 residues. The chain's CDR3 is CATAEQGSNNLSYNEQFF. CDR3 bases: TGTGCCACCGCTGAACAGGGGTCAAACAATTTATCCTACAATGAGCAGTTCTTC.

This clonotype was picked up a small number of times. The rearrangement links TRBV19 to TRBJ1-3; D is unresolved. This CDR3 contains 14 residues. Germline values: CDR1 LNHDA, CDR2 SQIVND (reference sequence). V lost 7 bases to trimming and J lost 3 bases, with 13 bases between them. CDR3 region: CASKSAALGNTIYF. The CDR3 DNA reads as TGTGCCAGTAAATCGGCAGCGCTTGGAAACACCATATATTTT.

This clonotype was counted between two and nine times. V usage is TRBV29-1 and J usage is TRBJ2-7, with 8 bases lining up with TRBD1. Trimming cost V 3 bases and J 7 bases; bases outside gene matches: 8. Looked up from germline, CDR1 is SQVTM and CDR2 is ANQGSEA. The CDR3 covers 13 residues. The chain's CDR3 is CSVDRGRTGEQYF. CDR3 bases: TGCAGCGTTGACAGGGGGCGTACGGGGGAGCAGTACTTC.

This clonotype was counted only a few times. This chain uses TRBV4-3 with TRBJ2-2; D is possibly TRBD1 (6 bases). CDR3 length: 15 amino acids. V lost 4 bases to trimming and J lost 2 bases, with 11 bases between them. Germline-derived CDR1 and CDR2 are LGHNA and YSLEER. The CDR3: CASSRGTLNTGELFF. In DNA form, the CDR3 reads TGCGCCAGCAGCCGGGGGACACTAAACACCGGGGAGCTGTTTTTT.

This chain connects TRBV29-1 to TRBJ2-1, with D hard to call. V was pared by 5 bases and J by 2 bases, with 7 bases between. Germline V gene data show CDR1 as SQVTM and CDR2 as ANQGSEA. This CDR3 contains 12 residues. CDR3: CSVSQAYNEQFF. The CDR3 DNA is TGCAGCGTTAGTCAGGCCTACAATGAGCAGTTCTTC.